This entry is about one T cell receptor (beta chain). What this receptor recognizes is not known. Qualities for individual bases were not recorded, and no much larger clone is one base off. The protocol used for the library was the immunoSEQ multiplex PCR assay. What TCRdb holds here is the immuneACCESS table cut down to in-frame rearrangements. Part of the clones is not present; checked against another copy, under half of the missing clones reflect an unresolved V gene, and the others are unexplained. This sample has approximately 170,000 clones in its table, and about 94% of those were observed once. Approximately 0.7% of the sample is taken by the ten largest. The sample originates from a study of control samples from healthy donors and cancer patients (dated by TCRdb to 2020 to 2022). A distance of 10 bases separates the germline ends of V and J, which lose 6 bases and 5 bases respectively. In the germline V gene, CDR1 corresponds to MDHEN and CDR2 to SYDVKM. The CDR3 starts with the cysteine, ends with the phenylalanine, and has 13 residues. The entry retains the CDR3 DNA only, 39 bases that are in frame from base 1.

Here the chain combines TRBV28 and TRBJ1-4; too little of a D gene remains to name it. The sequence was obtained from a woman aged 30 to 39 in good health. Sequencing input: blood. The DNA is as follows: TGTGCCAGCAGGGGCAGCAACAATGAAAAACTGTTTTTT. It encodes CASRGSNNEKLFF.